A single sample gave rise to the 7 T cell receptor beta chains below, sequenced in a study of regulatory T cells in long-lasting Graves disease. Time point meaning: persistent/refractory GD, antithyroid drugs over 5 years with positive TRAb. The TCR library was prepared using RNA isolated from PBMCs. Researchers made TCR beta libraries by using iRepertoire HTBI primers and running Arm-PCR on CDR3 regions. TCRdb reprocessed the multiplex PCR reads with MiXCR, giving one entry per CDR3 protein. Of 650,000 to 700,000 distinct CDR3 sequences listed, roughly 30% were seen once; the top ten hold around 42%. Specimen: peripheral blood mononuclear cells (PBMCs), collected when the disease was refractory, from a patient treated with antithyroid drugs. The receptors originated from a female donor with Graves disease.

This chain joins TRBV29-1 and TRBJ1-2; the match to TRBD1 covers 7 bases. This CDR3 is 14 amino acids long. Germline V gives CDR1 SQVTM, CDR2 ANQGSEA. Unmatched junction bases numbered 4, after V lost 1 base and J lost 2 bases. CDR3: CSVEGPGQNYGYTF. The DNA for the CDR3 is TGCAGCGTTGAAGGCCCGGGACAGAACTATGGCTACACCTTC.

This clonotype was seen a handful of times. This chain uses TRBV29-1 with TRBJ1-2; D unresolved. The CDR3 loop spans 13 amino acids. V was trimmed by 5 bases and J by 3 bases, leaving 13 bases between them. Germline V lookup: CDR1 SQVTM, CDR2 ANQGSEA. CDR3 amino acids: CSVTTGNYYGYTF. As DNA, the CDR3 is TGCAGCGTTACCACGGGGAACTACTATGGCTACACCTTC.

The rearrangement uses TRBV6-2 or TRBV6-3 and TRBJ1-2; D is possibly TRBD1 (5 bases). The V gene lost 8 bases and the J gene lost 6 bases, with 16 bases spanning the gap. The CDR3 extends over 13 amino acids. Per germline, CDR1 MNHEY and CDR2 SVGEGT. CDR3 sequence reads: CASRRGRDNGYTF. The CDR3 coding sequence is TGTGCCAGCCGGAGGGGCAGGGATAATGGCTACACCTTC.

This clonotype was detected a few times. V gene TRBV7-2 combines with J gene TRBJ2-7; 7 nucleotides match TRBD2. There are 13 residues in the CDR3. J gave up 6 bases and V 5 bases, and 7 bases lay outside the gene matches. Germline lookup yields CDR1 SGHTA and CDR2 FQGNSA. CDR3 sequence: CASSRGVAGEQYF. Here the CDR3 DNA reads TGTGCCAGCAGCCGAGGGGTAGCGGGCGAGCAGTACTTC.

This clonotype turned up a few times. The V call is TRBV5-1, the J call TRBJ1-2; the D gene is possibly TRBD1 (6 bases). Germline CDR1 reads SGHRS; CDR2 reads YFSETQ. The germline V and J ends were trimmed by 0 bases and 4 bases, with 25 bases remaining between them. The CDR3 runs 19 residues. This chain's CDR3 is CASSLAAAFGATGAYGYTF. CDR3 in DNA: TGCGCCAGCAGCTTGGCCGCCGCCTTCGGAGCGACAGGAGCCTATGGCTACACCTTC. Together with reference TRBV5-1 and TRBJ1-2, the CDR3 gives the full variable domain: KAGVTQTPRYLIKTRGQQVTLSCSPISGHRSVSWYQQTPGQGLQFLFEYFSETQRNKGNFPGRFSGRQFSNSRSEMNVSTLELGDSALYLCASSLAAAFGATGAYGYTFGSGTRLTVV.

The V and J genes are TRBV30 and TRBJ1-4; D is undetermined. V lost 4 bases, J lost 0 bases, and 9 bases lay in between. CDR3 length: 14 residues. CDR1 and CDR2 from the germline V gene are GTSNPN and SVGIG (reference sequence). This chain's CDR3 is CAWTRRATNEKLFF. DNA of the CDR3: TGTGCCTGGACCAGGAGGGCAACTAATGAAAAACTGTTTTTT.

The CDR3 loop reads CSGLRGNTGELFF. CDR3 bases: TGCAGCGGGCTCAGGGGGAACACCGGGGAGCTGTTTTTT. The chain links TRBV29-1 to TRBJ2-2; D is possibly TRBD1 (6 bases). Between the trimmed V and J ends, which lost 7 bases and 1 base, there was a span of 10 bases. The CDR3 runs 13 residues. The germline CDR1 and CDR2 sequences are SQVTM and ANQGSEA.